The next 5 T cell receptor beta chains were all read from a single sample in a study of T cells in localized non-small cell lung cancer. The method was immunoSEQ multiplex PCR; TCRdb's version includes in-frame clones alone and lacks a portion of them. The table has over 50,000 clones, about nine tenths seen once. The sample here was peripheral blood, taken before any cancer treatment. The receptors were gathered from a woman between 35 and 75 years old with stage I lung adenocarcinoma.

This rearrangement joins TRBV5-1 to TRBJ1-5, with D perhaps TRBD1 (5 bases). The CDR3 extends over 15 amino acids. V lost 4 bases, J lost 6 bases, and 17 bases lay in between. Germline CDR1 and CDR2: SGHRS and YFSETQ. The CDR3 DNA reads TGCGCCAGCAGCCCGTCTGGGGGGTTGGCTCAGCCCCAGCATTTT. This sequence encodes CASSPSGGLAQPQHF.

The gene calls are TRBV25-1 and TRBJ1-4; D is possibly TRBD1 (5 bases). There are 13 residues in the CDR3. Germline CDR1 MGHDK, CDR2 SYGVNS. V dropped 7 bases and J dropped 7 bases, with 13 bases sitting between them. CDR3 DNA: TGTGCCAGCACCCCGGGGGAGGGTGAAAAACTGTTTTTT. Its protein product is CASTPGEGEKLFF.

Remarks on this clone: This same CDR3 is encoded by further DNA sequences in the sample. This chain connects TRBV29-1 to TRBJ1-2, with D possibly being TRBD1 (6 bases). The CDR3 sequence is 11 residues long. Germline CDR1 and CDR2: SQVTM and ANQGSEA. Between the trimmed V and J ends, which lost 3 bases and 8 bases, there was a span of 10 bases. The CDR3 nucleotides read TGCAGCGTTGACGGGACACTGGGCTACACCTTC. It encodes CSVDGTLGYTF.

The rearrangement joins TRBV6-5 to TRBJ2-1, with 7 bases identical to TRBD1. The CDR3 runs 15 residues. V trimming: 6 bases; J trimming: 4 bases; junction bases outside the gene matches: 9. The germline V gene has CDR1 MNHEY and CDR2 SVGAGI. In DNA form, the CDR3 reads TGTGCCAGCAGATATCGGCGACAGGGATACAATGAGCAGTTCTTC. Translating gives CASRYRRQGYNEQFF.

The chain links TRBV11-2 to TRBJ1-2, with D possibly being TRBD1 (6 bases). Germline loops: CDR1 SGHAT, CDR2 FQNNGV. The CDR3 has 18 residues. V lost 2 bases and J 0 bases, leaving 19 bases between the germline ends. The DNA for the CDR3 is TGTGCCAGCAGCTTACATGTAGGGGCAGGGGTGGCTAACTATGGCTACACCTTC. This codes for CASSLHVGAGVANYGYTF.